This entry features one TCR beta chain sequence. Profiling relied on immunoSEQ multiplex PCR, and the TCRdb table lists in-frame clones only, not all of them. The sample has 55,000 to 65,000 clones, around 80% seen once; the top ten hold around 5.4%. The CDR3 is 13 residues long. In germline, CDR1 is MNHEY, CDR2 SVGAGI. J gave up 9 bases and V 5 bases, and 7 bases lay outside the gene matches. This entry is derived from a study of blood T cell repertoires in COVID-19. The material sequenced was peripheral blood. The TCR was taken from an older woman with acute or convalescent COVID-19. The rearrangement links TRBV6-5 to TRBJ1-3; the match to TRBD1 covers 7 bases. Written as DNA, the CDR3 is TGTGCCAGCAGTCAGACGAGGACAGGCACCATATATTTT. This gives the protein CASSQTRTGTIYF.